This T cell receptor beta chain originates from a study of cytomegalovirus exposure and HLA in healthy donors (dated by TCRdb to the late 2010s). Notes on the research overall: The 550 to 750 repertoires of the first cohort and the roughly 110 validation repertoires were produced on the same platform, according to a later analysis. Besides the first cohort of approximately 710 subjects, a separate validation cohort made up of 90 to 150 different subjects was used. The study combined high-throughput TCR immunosequencing, statistical association of individual TCRs with disease status, and machine learning to predict cytomegalovirus infection status. The study was designed to test whether signatures of past pathogen exposure could be identified by cataloging public T cell receptors.

Separate from the approximately 730-subject first cohort, the validation cohort of 120 subjects was the group to which the donors belonged. The cysteine opens and the phenylalanine closes a CDR3 of 16 amino acids. Solely the CDR3 DNA is kept, with 48 bases framed from the first base. The germline V gene (reference sequence) provides CDR1 MNHEY and CDR2 SMNVEV. Trimming at the junction amounts to 3 bases on V and 0 bases on J, and the germline ends lie 13 bases apart. Results and caveats for the whole study, not just this receptor: In vitro tests confirmed that a few of the cytomegalovirus-associated TCR beta chains recognize cytomegalovirus antigens. The authors suggested that the approach could potentially be generalized to other disease states and immunological phenotypes. Cytomegalovirus status was reported to be diagnosed by the classifier with high specificity and sensitivity in both the original and validation cohorts. The validation cohort had no HLA typing available for a later analysis, so co-occurrence within that cohort was assessed over all 120 or so repertoires. The study gave a list of 150 to 200 TCR beta chains associated with cytomegalovirus. Most TCR sequences were observed very rarely across donors, whereas some public TCRs were present in many individuals. Subsequent analysis determined that TCRs grouped into clusters in the first cohort also showed a tendency toward co-occurrence across the 120 or so validation repertoires, and about 93% of cluster scores exceeded 0.

To note about this clone: The antigen it binds to is not known. No much larger clone exists at a distance of one base, and base qualities are not known.

The method was the immunoSEQ multiplex PCR assay. The original methods were these. A statistical classification framework was built to diagnose cytomegalovirus status from the catalog of TCR beta chain sequences. TCRdb carries this immuneACCESS record with in-frame sequences only. Its versions omit some clonotypes, under half of them owing to an unresolved V gene in the studies checked, with the rest unexplained. V, J and clone size derive from that table, while D and trimming were established from the DNA sequence. The sample profile shows 100,000 to 150,000 clones; roughly 90% of them were found once. The biggest ten clones account for 1.5% to 2% of the sample.

Sequences were obtained from PBMCs. In this chain, TRBV27 is recombined with TRBJ2-3, and perhaps TRBD2 as D gene, on 6 matching bases. This clonotype was sampled from a woman younger than 30 in good health and CMV-seronegative. The CDR3 protein is CASSFSLARSTDTQYF. In nucleotides, the sequence is TGTGCCAGCAGTTTTTCTCTAGCGAGAAGCACAGATACGCAGTATTTT.